Shown below are 18 T cell receptor beta chains from a single sample sequenced in a study of T cell responses to AZD1222 COVID-19 vaccine. The repertoire was sequenced with immunoSEQ multiplex PCR; TCRdb's copy has only in-frame clones and lacks some. This table holds approximately 120,000 clones, around 83% found once. Specimen: peripheral blood, collected 28 days after the second AZD1222 dose. These receptors came from an adult who received the AZD1222 COVID-19 vaccine.

This clone appeared once. The chain carries TRBV5-1 and TRBJ2-7; possibly TRBD1 for D (6 bases). The V gene's germline CDR1 is SGHRS and CDR2 YFSETQ. The CDR3 spans 14 residues. V shed 0 bases and J shed 6 bases, with 13 bases lying between them. In DNA form, the CDR3 reads TGCGCCAGCAGCTTGGGGGACACGGCTCCCGAGCAGTACTTC. It yields the protein CASSLGDTAPEQYF.

This chain links TRBV6-2 or TRBV6-3 with TRBJ1-1; D possibly corresponds to TRBD1 (5 bases). CDR1 and CDR2 from the germline V gene are MNHEY and SVGEGT. Trimming cost V 2 bases and J 4 bases, with 11 bases left between them. The CDR3 sequence is 14 residues long. This CDR3 is CASSYRGRATEAFF. CDR3 in DNA: TGTGCCAGCAGTTACCGCGGCAGGGCCACTGAAGCTTTCTTT.

The chain combines TRBV12-3 or TRBV12-4 with TRBJ2-7; D may be TRBD1 (5 bases). The CDR3 totals 13 residues. With 3 bases removed from V and 3 bases from J, the gap between germline ends came to 9 bases. The CDR3 DNA follows: TGTGCCAGCAGTTTCGCTAGGGGCTACGAGCAGTACTTC. Its protein is CASSFARGYEQYF.

V gene TRBV4-2 combines with J gene TRBJ2-2, with a possible D match to TRBD2 (6 bases). The germline CDR1 and CDR2 sequences are LGHNA and YNFKEQ. The CDR3 covers 16 residues. V was shortened by 1 base and J by 7 bases, with 16 bases between the two germline ends. For the CDR3, the DNA is TGTGCCAGCAGCCAAGGGGAGGCTGCGAGAGGCGGGGAGCTGTTTTTT. Its translation: CASSQGEAARGGELFF.

This clone was counted between two and nine times. The chain joins TRBV28 to TRBJ1-4, with D unclear. CDR3 length equals 14 residues. Trimming took 7 bases from V and 6 from J, leaving 15 bases between them. CDR1 is MDHEN and CDR2 is SYDVKM in the germline V gene. CDR3 nucleotide sequence: TGTGCCAGCAACCCCCCGGGGAGCTATGAAAAACTGTTTTTT. This codes for CASNPPGSYEKLFF. Variable domain in full (rest from reference TRBV28 and TRBJ1-4): DVKVTQSSRYLVKRTGEKVFLECVQDMDHENMFWYRQDPGLGLRLIYFSYDVKMKEKGDIPEGYSVSREKKERFSLILESASTNQTSMYLCASNPPGSYEKLFFGSGTQLSVL.

The chain employs TRBV7-6 and TRBJ1-4; 9 bases line up with TRBD1. J lost 5 bases, V lost 5 bases, and 3 bases had no gene match. CDR3 size: 14 residues. CDR1 and CDR2 (germline): SGHVS, FNYEAQ. The CDR3 loop reads CASSAGQGNEKLFF. The CDR3 DNA reads TGTGCCAGCAGCGCAGGACAGGGGAATGAAAAACTGTTTTTT.

The rearrangement uses TRBV5-1 and TRBJ2-1; 11 bases line up with TRBD1. This CDR3 is 17 amino acids long. Germline CDR1 SGHRS, CDR2 YFSETQ. V shed 4 bases, J shed 3 bases, and the junction held 9 bases outside the gene matches. The chain's CDR3 is CASSLPRTGGVYNEQFF. The CDR3 region has the DNA TGCGCCAGCAGCCTTCCCAGGACAGGGGGCGTCTACAATGAGCAGTTCTTC.

The chain has TRBV7-3 and TRBJ1-3; D uncertain. Germline V lookup: CDR1 SGHTA, CDR2 FQGTGA. CDR3 length: 16 residues. Trimming removed 0 bases at V and 2 bases at J, with 11 bases between. CDR3 nucleotides: TGTGCCAGCAGCTTAACAGGCGATGAACCTGGAAACACCATATATTTT. Its protein product is CASSLTGDEPGNTIYF.

The chain employs TRBV14 and TRBJ2-1; a possible D gene is TRBD1 (7 bases). The CDR3 runs to 15 residues. V was shortened by 4 bases and J by 5 bases, with 15 bases between the two germline ends. CDR1 SGHDN and CDR2 FVKESK come from the germline V gene. CDR3 in amino acids: CASSPRGTVNNEQFF. The CDR3 DNA sequence: TGTGCCAGCAGCCCTCGCGGGACAGTAAACAATGAGCAGTTCTTC.

The chain recombines TRBV10-3 with TRBJ2-7, with D possibly being TRBD1 (6 bases). From germline, CDR1 is ENHRY and CDR2 SYGVKD. This CDR3 comprises 13 residues. V lost 5 bases, J lost 4 bases, and 12 bases lay in between. This CDR3 reads CAISTGTLYEQYF. CDR3 coding DNA: TGTGCCATCAGTACCGGGACACTTTACGAGCAGTACTTC.

On this clone itself: This sample also contains other DNA sequences that code for the same CDR3. The chain is built from TRBV11-1 and TRBJ1-1; D is possibly TRBD1 (6 bases). The length of the CDR3 is 15 residues. Trimming stripped 1 base from V and 1 base from J, with 10 bases between. The germline V gene has CDR1 SGHAT and CDR2 FQDESV (reference sequence). The CDR3 DNA follows: TGTGCCAGCAGCTTAGGCAGGGGCCCGAACACTGAAGCTTTCTTT. Amino acid sequence: CASSLGRGPNTEAFF.

CDR3 DNA sequence: TGTGCCAGCAGCCCACAGGCCAACTATGGCTACACCTTC. Translating gives CASSPQANYGYTF. The chain is built from TRBV6-5 and TRBJ1-2; a possible D gene is TRBD1 (5 bases). Germline V gene data show CDR1 as MNHEY and CDR2 as SVGAGI. The CDR3 spans 13 residues. V was cut by 6 bases and J by 2 bases, with 10 bases left in between.

This CDR3 is CASSEAGGNQPQHF. CDR3 DNA: TGTGCCAGCAGTGAGGCAGGGGGTAATCAGCCCCAGCATTTT. V gene TRBV6-4 combines with J gene TRBJ1-5, with 7 bases that match TRBD1. The V segment lost 3 bases and the J segment 4 bases; nucleotides outside the gene matches: 3. CDR1 MRHNA and CDR2 SNTAGT come from the germline V gene. The length of the CDR3 is 14 residues.

This chain joins TRBV5-1 and TRBJ2-1; weak D call: TRBD1 (6 bases). The CDR3 runs 14 residues. The germline gives CDR1 SGHRS, CDR2 YFSETQ. V lost 1 base and J 4 bases, leaving 9 bases between the germline ends. CDR3 DNA: TGCGCCAGCAGCTTGACAGGGTGGTACAATGAGCAGTTCTTC. Its protein is CASSLTGWYNEQFF.

This chain links TRBV19 with TRBJ2-7, with a weak D call TRBD1 (6 bases). The germline V gene encodes CDR1 LNHDA and CDR2 SQIVND (reference sequence). Trimming removed 3 bases at V and 4 bases at J, with 13 bases between. This CDR3 spans 14 amino acids. CDR3 protein: CASSIPGQLYEQYF. In nucleotides, the CDR3 is TGTGCCAGTAGTATTCCCGGACAGCTTTACGAGCAGTACTTC. Complete variable domain (other parts from reference TRBV19 and TRBJ2-7): DGGITQSPKYLFRKEGQNVTLSCEQNLNHDAMYWYRQDPGQGLRLIYYSQIVNDFQKGDIAEGYSVSREKKESFPLTVTSAQKNPTAFYLCASSIPGQLYEQYFGPGTRLTVT.

The chain joins TRBV6-6 to TRBJ2-3; no clear D. V gave up 7 bases and J gave up 4 bases, with 15 bases separating them. Germline V gene data show CDR1 as MNHNY and CDR2 as SVGAGI (reference sequence). The CDR3 sequence is 14 residues long. The CDR3 region has the DNA TGTGCCAGCATCCTCATGACCAGACCAGATACGCAGTATTTT. Translation: CASILMTRPDTQYF.

This clone appeared a few times. The chain combines TRBV7-2 with TRBJ2-1; possibly TRBD2 for D (7 bases). This CDR3 spans 17 amino acids. Deletions cut 0 bases from V and 2 bases from J, with 14 bases between. Germline CDR1 reads SGHTA; CDR2 reads FQGNSA. As DNA, the CDR3 is TGTGCCAGCAGCTTAGCGGGGGCGGGGGTCGCCTACAATGAGCAGTTCTTC. Translating it yields CASSLAGAGVAYNEQFF.

In the case of this clone: The same CDR3 is also encoded by other DNA sequences in this sample. The rearrangement links TRBV5-8 to TRBJ1-2; D is ambiguous. With 3 bases removed from V and 4 bases from J, the gap between germline ends came to 13 bases. The CDR3 consists of 14 residues. Per the germline V gene, CDR1 is SGHTS and CDR2 is YDEGEE. CDR3 DNA: TGTGCCAGCAGCTGGGGAGGAGGGAGCTATGGCTACACCTTC. This translates into CASSWGGGSYGYTF.